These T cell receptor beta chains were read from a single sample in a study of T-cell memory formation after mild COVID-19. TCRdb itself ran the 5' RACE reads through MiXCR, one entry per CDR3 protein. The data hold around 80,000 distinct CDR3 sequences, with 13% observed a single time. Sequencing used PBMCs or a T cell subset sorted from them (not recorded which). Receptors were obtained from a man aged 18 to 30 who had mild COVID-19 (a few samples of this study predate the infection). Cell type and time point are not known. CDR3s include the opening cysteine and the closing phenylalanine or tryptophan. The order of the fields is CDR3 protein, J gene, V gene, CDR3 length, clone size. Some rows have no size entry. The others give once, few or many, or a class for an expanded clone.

CASSWTGRTEAFF TRBJ1-1 TRBV6-5 13 NA
CASSQDRLAGSTDTQYF TRBJ2-3 TRBV4-3 17 few
CSVDASGGINEQYF TRBJ2-7 TRBV29-1 14 NA
CASSQDRTLGRNSPLHF TRBJ1-6 TRBV4-3 17 few
CASSPRAGASPEQYF TRBJ2-7 TRBV6-5 15 NA
CASSPVGSGANVLTF TRBJ2-6 TRBV7-3 15 few
CASSSNLRGAGSYEQYF TRBJ2-7 TRBV27 17 NA
CASRAFGEGNQPQHF TRBJ1-5 TRBV2 15 NA
CAASGGTEAFF TRBJ1-1 TRBV7-9 11 NA
CASSPGGRQRIILLRRHGYTF TRBJ1-2 TRBV5-1 21 few
CASSVGGGPTTEAFF TRBJ1-1 TRBV9 15 few
CASSEDPAGRNTGELFF TRBJ2-2 TRBV9 17 few
CASSLALTGEETQYF TRBJ2-5 TRBV7-9 15 NA
CASSLVQGFQPQHF TRBJ1-5 TRBV5-8 14 NA
CATSRELAGDNEQFF TRBJ2-1 TRBV15 15 NA
CASSSNSYEQYF TRBJ2-7 TRBV19 12 few
CASSLVGDPNTEAFF TRBJ1-1 TRBV5-5 15 few
CASLTKGELFF TRBJ2-2 TRBV6-4 11 few
CASSFGSGELFF TRBJ2-2 TRBV5-6 12 few
CSVEDPAGSAYEQYF TRBJ2-7 TRBV29-1 15 NA
CASSPQGADRNIQYF TRBJ2-4 TRBV5-4 15 few
CASSLGTGANQPQHF TRBJ1-5 TRBV5-1 15 NA
CAISGVDRYTEAFF TRBJ1-1 TRBV10-3 14 NA
CASSQPTGNAEAFF TRBJ1-1 TRBV4-1 14 NA
CSAAGYGYTF TRBJ1-2 TRBV20-1 10 NA
CASSSRRKQGINWSGNTIYF TRBJ1-3 TRBV12-3/TRBV12-4 20 few
CASSLSSLQETQYF TRBJ2-5 TRBV6-2/TRBV6-3 14 NA
CASSAPPVGGELFF TRBJ2-2 TRBV7-2 14 few
CASSSGGLSNEQFF TRBJ2-1 TRBV7-3 14 NA
CASSWTSGGYEQFF TRBJ2-1 TRBV2 14 many
CASSQVDRSGGELFF TRBJ2-2 TRBV4-1 15 few
CSVEEGVNQPQHF TRBJ1-5 TRBV29-1 13 many
CASSYTTGGTGSAGEQFF TRBJ2-1 TRBV6-5 18 NA
CASHPSSSYNSPLHF TRBJ1-6 TRBV4-1 15 few
CASSFSGNTIYF TRBJ1-3 TRBV5-8 12 NA
CASSVALTGLNTEAFF TRBJ1-1 TRBV9 16 few
CASSSGQVVYEQYF TRBJ2-7 TRBV7-6 14 NA
CASSGRSSGNTIYF TRBJ1-3 TRBV9 14 NA
CASSGRQGAPNEQFF TRBJ2-1 TRBV5-1 15 few
CARSQDGLAGGPSTDTQYF TRBJ2-3 TRBV3-1 19 NA
CASSQGPPAGVNTEAFF TRBJ1-1 TRBV4-3 17 few
CSVGVVGTYEQYF TRBJ2-7 TRBV29-1 13 NA
CASSQDSGLRNQPQHF TRBJ1-5 TRBV4-3 16 NA
CASSSGQPNEAFF TRBJ1-1 TRBV7-9 13 few
CASSLGKGLGSYNEQFF TRBJ2-1 TRBV5-1 17 few
CSVFDGEAFF TRBJ1-1 TRBV29-1 10 NA
CASSVPGQGLRDTQYF TRBJ2-3 TRBV9 16 few
CASIRRDYLGDTQYF TRBJ2-3 TRBV14 15 few
CASSQALTGDQPQHF TRBJ1-5 TRBV4-1 15 NA
CSAPPASSSYNEQFF TRBJ2-1 TRBV20-1 15 NA
CASSGTSGEETQYF TRBJ2-5 TRBV7-9 14 NA